The T cell receptor (beta chain) described here comes from a study of CD8 T cells in ankylosing spondylitis. Germline trimming cut 3 bases from V and 5 bases from J; bases unmatched to any gene: 7. Germline V gene sequence: CDR1 SNHLY, CDR2 FYNNEI. This CDR3 has 16 residues. It was by quantitative 5'-RACE with molecular barcodes that TCR beta libraries were made. TCRdb re-called the 5' RACE reads with MiXCR, one entry per CDR3 protein. Here the sample spans more than 600,000 distinct CDR3 sequences, around 20% being singletons. This clonotype was picked up one time. What it recognizes is unknown. Whole-study results and caveats: Reportedly, significant enrichment of disease-linked clones occurred in matched ankylosing spondylitis synovial fluid. Apparently characteristic of ankylosing spondylitis blood was a TCR beta motif (about 8 highly homologous variants). In synovial fluid and blood from reactive arthritis, some motif variants were previously reported.

The genes are TRBV2 and TRBJ2-2; TRBD2 aligns across 9 bases. Material for sequencing was blood, either unsorted or a sorted T cell fraction (not recorded which). The receptor was isolated from a male donor with ankylosing spondylitis. This CDR3 is CASSDNPAGGTGELFF. In DNA, the CDR3 is TGTGCCAGCAGTGATAATCCAGCGGGAGGTACCGGGGAGCTGTTTTTT.